One and the same sample provided the 32 T cell receptor beta chains below, sequenced in a study of vaccination effects on CD4 cells after COVID-19. Sequenced by immunoSEQ multiplex PCR; TCRdb stores in-frame clones only, minus some. The table records about 73,000 clones, over 70% of them present only once. Antigen-specific CD4+ T cells expanded by the ViraFEST assay with viral peptide pools were then sequenced. Subsequent to less than 13 days of culture, CD4+ T cells were isolated. None of the vaccinated had previously contracted SARS-CoV-2, and their nucleocapsid antibodies tested negative. No antigen is known for these receptors. The starting material was CD4+ T cells from PBMCs cultured with SARS-CoV-2 spike peptides, obtained before COVID-19 vaccination. These receptors originate from a human donor who received a COVID-19 vaccine.

The V and J genes are TRBV6-5 and TRBJ2-1, with a weak D call TRBD1 (5 bases). This CDR3 region has 14 residues. CDR1 and CDR2 (germline): MNHEY, SVGAGI. Trimming took 6 bases from V and 6 from J, leaving 15 bases between them. The CDR3 DNA sequence: TGTGCCAGCAGGGGGCTAGGGTACCTCAATGAGCAGTTCTTC. Its translation is CASRGLGYLNEQFF.

The chain couples TRBV6-4 to TRBJ1-1; D is unresolved. V lost 7 bases to trimming and J lost 0 bases, with 15 bases between them. Germline V CDR1 and CDR2: MRHNA, SNTAGT. There are 15 residues in the CDR3. CDR3 amino acids: CASTPDGLMNTEAFF. CDR3 coding DNA: TGTGCCAGCACCCCAGACGGCCTCATGAACACTGAAGCTTTCTTT.

In this sample, this clone turned up once. This chain joins TRBV4-1 and TRBJ1-1; D might be TRBD1 (6 bases). CDR1 is MGHRA, CDR2 YSYEKL, per germline. V lost 10 bases and J 2 bases, leaving 20 bases between the germline ends. This CDR3 spans 15 amino acids. CDR3 sequence: CAIAPVGGGNTEAFF. The CDR3 DNA sequence: TGCGCCATCGCGCCCGTAGGGGGTGGAAACACTGAAGCTTTCTTT.

V is TRBV5-6 and J is TRBJ1-2; 11 bases are a match to TRBD1. The V gene end was trimmed by 4 bases and the J gene end by 4 bases; junction bases not matched to a gene: 9. From germline, CDR1 is SGHDT and CDR2 YYEEEE. The CDR3 is 16 residues long. DNA for the CDR3: TGTGCCAGCAGCATAACCCGGGACAGGGGGAGCTATGGCTACACCTTC. Translation gives CASSITRDRGSYGYTF.

The chain has TRBV7-9 and TRBJ2-4; 9 nucleotides agree with TRBD1. CDR1 is SEHNR and CDR2 is FQNEAQ in the germline V gene (reference sequence). With V trimmed by 5 bases and J by 0 bases, 8 bases remained unmatched. The CDR3 totals 17 residues. DNA for the CDR3: TGTGCCAGCAGCCCGACAGGGGGGGAGTTAGCCAAAAACATTCAGTACTTC. Its protein product is CASSPTGGELAKNIQYF. The entire variable domain, with the rest obtained from reference TRBV7-9 and TRBJ2-4, is as follows: DTGVSQNPRHKITKRGQNVTFRCDPISEHNRLYWYRQTLGQGPEFLTYFQNEAQLEKSRLLSDRFSAERPKGSFSTLEIQRTEQGDSAMYLCASSPTGGELAKNIQYFGAGTRLSVL.

The V gene is TRBV9, the J gene TRBJ1-4, with no clear D. The germline V and J ends were trimmed by 4 bases and 7 bases, with 17 bases remaining between them. The CDR3 sequence is 15 residues long. CDR1 is SGDLS and CDR2 is YYNGEE in the germline V gene. Written as DNA, the CDR3 is TGTGCCAGCAGCCCACACACGAACTCGGGTGAAAAACTGTTTTTT. It translates to CASSPHTNSGEKLFF.

The chain is built from TRBV7-9 and TRBJ2-5; D gene unclear. Trimming cost V 3 bases and J 4 bases, with 9 bases left between them. The CDR3 totals 13 residues. The germline gives CDR1 SEHNR, CDR2 FQNEAQ (reference sequence). The CDR3 protein is CASSLTGPETQYF. The DNA of the CDR3 is TGTGCCAGCAGCTTGACTGGACCAGAGACCCAGTACTTC.

V gene TRBV3-1 (or the pseudogene TRBV3-2) combines with J gene TRBJ2-3, with TRBD1 matching 7 bases. Germline values: CDR1 LGHDT, CDR2 YNNKEL (reference sequence). The CDR3 is 13 amino acids. V lost 6 bases and J lost 0; bases outside the gene matches: 0. The CDR3 reads CASRQGSTDTQYF. CDR3 nucleotide sequence: TGTGCCAGCAGACAGGGGAGCACAGATACGCAGTATTTT.

This chain joins TRBV29-1 and TRBJ1-2, with D possibly being TRBD1 (5 bases). The CDR3 is 11 amino acids. CDR1 is SQVTM and CDR2 is ANQGSEA in the germline V gene. The ends were cut back, 6 bases at V and 4 bases at J, with 9 bases in the middle. This CDR3 reads CSVEGSYGYTF. In nucleotides, the CDR3 is TGCAGCGTCGAGGGGTCCTATGGCTACACCTTC.

The rearrangement links TRBV7-9 to TRBJ2-1; 7 bases fit TRBD1. The CDR3 length is 14 residues. Germline CDR1 and CDR2: SEHNR and FQNEAQ (reference sequence). V gave up 2 bases and J gave up 5 bases; unmatched junction bases: 3. DNA of the CDR3: TGTGCCAGCAGCTTATATACAGGGGACAATGAGCAGTTCTTC. Translation gives CASSLYTGDNEQFF.

This chain connects TRBV24-1 to TRBJ2-5, with TRBD2 identical over 7 bases. This CDR3 has 15 residues. The V gene end was trimmed by 9 bases and the J gene end by 0 bases; junction bases not matched to a gene: 9. Germline CDR1 is KGHDR and CDR2 is SFDVKD. The CDR3 region has the DNA TGTGCCACCGCCCAGGGCGGGGGATACCAAGAGACCCAGTACTTC. Translated: CATAQGGGYQETQYF.

The sample holds one count of this clone. The rearrangement links TRBV4-1 to TRBJ2-3; D unclear. This CDR3 has 13 residues. Germline V gene data show CDR1 as MGHRA and CDR2 as YSYEKL. Trimming cost V 3 bases and J 3 bases, with 7 bases left between them. The CDR3, as DNA: TGCGCCAGCAGCCAGTACGAAACAGATACGCAGTATTTT. It translates to CASSQYETDTQYF.

The genes are TRBV7-2 and TRBJ2-7; D may be TRBD1 (6 bases). The CDR3 has 14 residues. CDR1 is SGHTA and CDR2 is FQGNSA in the germline V gene. The germline V and J ends were trimmed by 4 bases and 0 bases, with 10 bases remaining between them. The CDR3 DNA is TGTGCCAGCAGCTGGGGGCATAGCTCCTACGAGCAGTACGTC. It translates to CASSWGHSSYEQYV.

By its share, this clone is medium-sized. V gene TRBV6-2 or TRBV6-3 combines with J gene TRBJ2-7; the D is unclear. V dropped 2 bases and J dropped 7 bases, with 9 bases sitting between them. From germline, CDR1 is MNHEY and CDR2 SVGEGT. CDR3 size: 12 residues. This CDR3 is CASSYNVGEQYV. CDR3 in DNA: TGTGCCAGCAGTTACAACGTGGGTGAGCAGTACGTC.

The chain joins TRBV11-2 to TRBJ2-5; 9 bases are shared with TRBD2. The V gene's germline CDR1 is SGHAT and CDR2 FQNNGV. Trimming cost V 4 bases and J 3 bases; bases outside gene matches: 12. The CDR3 runs to 17 residues. In DNA form, the CDR3 reads TGTGCCAGCAGCTGGGGTGTGAGACCTAGCGGGGAAGAGACCCAGTACTTC. Translating gives CASSWGVRPSGEETQYF.

V gene TRBV9 combines with J gene TRBJ2-6; no reliable D call. The CDR3 length is 20 residues. Germline-derived CDR1 and CDR2 are SGDLS and YYNGEE. Trimming cost V 2 bases and J 0 bases, with 21 bases left between them. CDR3 in DNA: TGTGCCAGCAGCGTGCACAGTTTGGGGTCTACCTACTCTGGGGCCAACGTCCTGACTTTC. Encoded protein: CASSVHSLGSTYSGANVLTF.

This chain connects TRBV9 to TRBJ2-3; the D gene is possibly TRBD2 (6 bases). The V gene lost 4 bases and the J gene lost 2 bases, with 23 bases spanning the gap. Per the germline V gene, CDR1 is SGDLS and CDR2 is YYNGEE. The CDR3 loop spans 18 amino acids. The DNA of the CDR3 is TGTGCCAGCAGCTTAAACGGGAGATCCCCGATTCCCACAGATACGCAGTATTTT. Protein product: CASSLNGRSPIPTDTQYF.

In this sample, this clone turned up a few times. The J gene is TRBJ1-5, the V gene TRBV21-1. TRBV21-1 is flagged as a pseudogene. The CDR3 contains 17 residues. The CDR3 loop is CASSKGRRVKGNQPQHF. CDR3 bases: TGTGCCAGCAGCAAAGGTCGAAGGGTGAAGGGCAATCAGCCCCAGCATTTT.

The J gene is TRBJ1-6, the V gene TRBV15; unclear D gene. The CDR3 contains 14 residues. V lost 0 bases and J 7 bases, leaving 7 bases between the germline ends. Germline V gene lookup returns CDR1 LNHNV and CDR2 YYDKDF (reference sequence). CDR3: CATSRDPRNSPLHF. For the CDR3, the DNA is TGTGCCACCAGCAGAGATCCTAGGAATTCACCCCTCCACTTT.

DNA of the CDR3: TGTGCCAGCAGCCCGACAGGGTTCGAGACCCAGTACTTC. Protein sequence: CASSPTGFETQYF. This chain links TRBV3-1 (or the pseudogene TRBV3-2) with TRBJ2-5; the match to TRBD1 covers 7 bases. The ends lost 4 bases at V and 5 bases at J; junction bases unmatched: 4. The CDR3 runs to 13 residues. Germline CDR1 is LGHDT and CDR2 is YNNKEL (reference sequence).

The chain uses TRBV7-9 and TRBJ2-5; tentative D call: TRBD2 (5 bases). The ends were cut back, 3 bases at V and 5 bases at J, with 13 bases in the middle. Germline V gene lookup returns CDR1 SEHNR and CDR2 FQNEAQ (reference sequence). The CDR3 runs 14 residues. CDR3: CASSLTSSLETQYF. CDR3 nucleotides: TGTGCCAGCAGCTTGACATCTAGCTTGGAGACCCAGTACTTC.

In the case of this clone: Other DNA sequences from this sample encode an identical CDR3 as well. The chain couples TRBV5-1 to TRBJ1-2; D not resolved. V lost 0 bases and J 0 bases, leaving 3 bases between the germline ends. This CDR3 spans 13 amino acids. Germline V gene lookup returns CDR1 SGHRS and CDR2 YFSETQ. CDR3 in DNA: TGCGCCAGCAGCTTGGGTGCTAACTATGGCTACACCTTC. It specifies CASSLGANYGYTF.

This chain uses TRBV2 with TRBJ1-1, with 8 bases matching TRBD1. CDR1 is SNHLY, CDR2 FYNNEI, per germline. The CDR3 contains 13 residues. The V and J ends lost 3 bases and 6 bases, in that order; junction bases with no gene match: 3. The CDR3: CASSDGTGPEAFF. The CDR3 DNA reads TGTGCCAGCAGTGATGGGACAGGCCCTGAAGCTTTCTTT.

This clone was counted a single time. This sequence joins TRBV5-8 and TRBJ2-7, with TRBD1 identical over 9 bases. J gave up 0 bases and V 5 bases, and 6 bases lay outside the gene matches. This CDR3 region has 15 residues. Germline assignment: CDR1 SGHTS and CDR2 YDEGEE. CDR3 in DNA: TGTGCCAGCAGACGAACAGGGGGCTACTCCTACGAGCAGTACGTC. This translates into CASRRTGGYSYEQYV.

The rearrangement links TRBV5-1 to TRBJ1-1; unclear D gene. Germline V gene lookup returns CDR1 SGHRS and CDR2 YFSETQ. This CDR3 is built from 14 residues. Trimming took off 0 bases at V and 4 bases at J, with 10 bases between the two ends. The CDR3 protein is CASSLVGLSTEAFF. CDR3 nucleotides: TGCGCCAGCAGCTTGGTTGGACTTTCCACTGAAGCTTTCTTT.

The V gene is TRBV15, the J gene TRBJ2-7; a possible D gene is TRBD1 (5 bases). The CDR3 runs to 14 residues. Looked up from germline, CDR1 is LNHNV and CDR2 is YYDKDF (reference sequence). Trimming took off 1 base at V and 3 bases at J, with 10 bases between the two ends. The CDR3 coding sequence is TGTGCCACCAGCAGAGGCCGCGACAGCTACGAGCAGTACGTC. Translating it yields CATSRGRDSYEQYV.

The chain combines TRBV6-6 with TRBJ1-3; tentative D call: TRBD1 (5 bases). The CDR3 covers 15 residues. Germline V lookup: CDR1 MNHNY, CDR2 SVGAGI (reference sequence). V lost 3 bases and J 3 bases, leaving 12 bases between the germline ends. This CDR3 is CASSYQPGNGNTIYF. The CDR3 DNA is TGTGCCAGCAGTTATCAACCAGGGAATGGAAACACCATATATTTT.

The CDR3 DNA reads as TGTGCCAGCTCACAAGGGTTGTCCCGCACCGGGGAGCTGTTTTTT. Protein sequence: CASSQGLSRTGELFF. This sequence joins TRBV18 and TRBJ2-2; D gene uncertain. The CDR3 has 15 amino acids. The V and J ends lost 4 bases and 4 bases respectively, with 13 bases between them. The germline V gene has CDR1 KGHSH and CDR2 LQKENI.

This clone was seen only once. The chain employs TRBV27 and TRBJ2-1; 12 bases are shared with TRBD2. This CDR3 is built from 15 residues. Trimming at V came to 6 bases and at J to 5 bases, leaving 5 bases not matched to a gene. Germline CDR1 and CDR2: MNHEY and SMNVEV (reference sequence). CDR3 bases: TGTGCCAGCAGCTTACTAGCGGGGGGCGACAATGAGCAGTTCTTC. Amino acids: CASSLLAGGDNEQFF.

The chain couples TRBV25-1 to TRBJ2-5, with D perhaps TRBD2 (6 bases). Trimming shortened V by 7 bases and J by 5 bases, and 14 bases separated the two germline ends. The CDR3 length is 13 residues. CDR1 is MGHDK and CDR2 is SYGVNS in the germline V gene. The CDR3 region has the DNA TGTGCCAGCAATGGTCCCGCGGGGGAGACCCAGTACTTC. Amino acid sequence: CASNGPAGETQYF. The full variable domain, completed using reference TRBV25-1 and TRBJ2-5, is EADIYQTPRYLVIGTGKKITLECSQTMGHDKMYWYQQDPGMELHLIHYSYGVNSTEKGDLSSESTVSRIRTEHFPLTLESARPSHTSQYLCASNGPAGETQYFGPGTRLLVL.

This clone was recorded a few times. The V and J genes are TRBV11-2 and TRBJ1-1; the D gene is possibly TRBD1 (5 bases). This CDR3 is 14 amino acids long. Per the germline V gene, CDR1 is SGHAT and CDR2 is FQNNGV. Trimming cost V 5 bases and J 5 bases, with 15 bases left between them. CDR3 DNA sequence: TGTGCCAGCAGCCCCCAAGTGGGGGGTACTGAAGCTTTCTTT. Its translation: CASSPQVGGTEAFF.

The chain links TRBV28 to TRBJ1-5; TRBD1 matches at 7 bases. The length of the CDR3 is 14 residues. The germline V gene has CDR1 MDHEN and CDR2 SYDVKM. V was clipped by 2 bases and J by 5 bases; unmatched bases: 3. For the CDR3, the DNA is TGTGCCAGCAGTTTAGGACAGGTCTATCAGCCCCAGCATTTT. It encodes CASSLGQVYQPQHF.